This entry features one TCR beta chain sequence. No antigen is known for it. The germline gives CDR1 SGHTA, CDR2 FQGNSA. CDR3 length: 13 amino acids. Trimming removed 5 bases from V and 8 bases from J, with 12 bases in between. The data derive from a study of shared clonotypes between healthy human individuals. Study conclusions and caveats: Rarefaction demonstrated incomplete sorted-subset sequencing despite large depth.

Assay used: immunoSEQ multiplex PCR; TCRdb lists only in-frame clones, some missing. Of some 2,400,000 clones in the sample, 90% to 97% are singletons; the top ten hold over 0.1%. The sequenced sample consisted of naive CD4+ T cells sorted from blood. Subset reported: CD45RA+ positively selected. The chain couples TRBV7-2 to TRBJ1-4; D is unresolved. This sequence originates from a man between 18 and 29 years old in good health. The DNA for the CDR3 is TGTGCCAGCAGCGAGGGAGTCCGGGAAAAACTGTTTTTT. Protein product: CASSEGVREKLFF.